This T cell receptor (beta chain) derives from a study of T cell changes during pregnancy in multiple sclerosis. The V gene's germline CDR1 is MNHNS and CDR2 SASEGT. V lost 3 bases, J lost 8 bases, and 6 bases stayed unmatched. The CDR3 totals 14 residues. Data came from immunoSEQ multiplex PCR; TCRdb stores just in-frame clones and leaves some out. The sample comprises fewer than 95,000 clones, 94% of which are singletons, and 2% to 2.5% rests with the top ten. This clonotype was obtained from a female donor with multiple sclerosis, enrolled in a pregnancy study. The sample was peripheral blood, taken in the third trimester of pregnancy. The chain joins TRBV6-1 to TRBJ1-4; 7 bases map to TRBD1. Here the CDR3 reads CASSERGRNEKLFF. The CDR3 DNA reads TGTGCCAGCAGTGAGAGGGGGCGCAACGAAAAACTGTTTTTT.